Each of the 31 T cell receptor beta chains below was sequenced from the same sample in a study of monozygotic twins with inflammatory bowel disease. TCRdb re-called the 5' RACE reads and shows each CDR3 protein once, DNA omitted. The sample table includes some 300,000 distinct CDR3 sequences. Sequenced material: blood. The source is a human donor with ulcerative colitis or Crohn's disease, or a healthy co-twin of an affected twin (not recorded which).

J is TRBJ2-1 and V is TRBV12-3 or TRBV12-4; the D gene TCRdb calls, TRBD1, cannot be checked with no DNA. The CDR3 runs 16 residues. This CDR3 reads CASSLAGQGGSNEQFF.

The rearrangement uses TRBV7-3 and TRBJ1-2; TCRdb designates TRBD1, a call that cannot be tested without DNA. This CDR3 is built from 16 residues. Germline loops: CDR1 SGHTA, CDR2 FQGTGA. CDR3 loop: CASSADPGQGRYGYTF.

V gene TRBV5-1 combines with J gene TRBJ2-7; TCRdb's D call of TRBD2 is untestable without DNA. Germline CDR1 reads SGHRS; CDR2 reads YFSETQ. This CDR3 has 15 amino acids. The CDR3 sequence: CASSLLGAGSTEQYF.

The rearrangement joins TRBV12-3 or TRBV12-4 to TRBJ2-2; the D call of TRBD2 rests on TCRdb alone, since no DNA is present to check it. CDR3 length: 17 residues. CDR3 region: CASTLYRTRRDSGELFF.

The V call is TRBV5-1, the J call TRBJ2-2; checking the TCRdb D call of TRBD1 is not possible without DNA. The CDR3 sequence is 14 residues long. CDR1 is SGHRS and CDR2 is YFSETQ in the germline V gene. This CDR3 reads CASSPGQGTGELFF. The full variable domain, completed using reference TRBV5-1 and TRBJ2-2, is KAGVTQTPRYLIKTRGQQVTLSCSPISGHRSVSWYQQTPGQGLQFLFEYFSETQRNKGNFPGRFSGRQFSNSRSEMNVSTLELGDSALYLCASSPGQGTGELFFGEGSRLTVL.

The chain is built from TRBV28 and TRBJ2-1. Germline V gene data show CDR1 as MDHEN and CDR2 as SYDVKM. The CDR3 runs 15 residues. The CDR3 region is CASSLEAQIYNEQFF.

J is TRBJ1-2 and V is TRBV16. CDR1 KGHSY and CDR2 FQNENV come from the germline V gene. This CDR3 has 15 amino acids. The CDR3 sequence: CASSQFSSWYYGYTF.

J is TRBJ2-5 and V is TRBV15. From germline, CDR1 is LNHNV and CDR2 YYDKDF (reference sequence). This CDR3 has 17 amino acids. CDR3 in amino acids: CATSRDSYSLYQETQYF.

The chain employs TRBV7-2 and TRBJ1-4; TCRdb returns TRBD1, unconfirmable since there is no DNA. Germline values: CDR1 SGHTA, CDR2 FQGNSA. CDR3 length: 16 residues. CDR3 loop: CASSLQGVATNEKLFF. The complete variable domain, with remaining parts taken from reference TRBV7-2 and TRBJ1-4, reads GAGVSQSPSNKVTEKGKDVELRCDPISGHTALYWYRQSLGQGLEFLIYFQGNSAPDKSGLPSDRFSAERTGGSVSTLTIQRTQQEDSAVYLCASSLQGVATNEKLFFGSGTQLSVL.

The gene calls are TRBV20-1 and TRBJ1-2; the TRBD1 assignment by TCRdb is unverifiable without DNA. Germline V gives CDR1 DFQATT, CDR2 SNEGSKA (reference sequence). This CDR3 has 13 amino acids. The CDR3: CSARQGGIYGYTF.

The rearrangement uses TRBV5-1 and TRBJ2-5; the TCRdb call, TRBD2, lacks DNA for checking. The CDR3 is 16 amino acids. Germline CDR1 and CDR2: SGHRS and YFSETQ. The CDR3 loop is CASSRGLADYQETQYF.

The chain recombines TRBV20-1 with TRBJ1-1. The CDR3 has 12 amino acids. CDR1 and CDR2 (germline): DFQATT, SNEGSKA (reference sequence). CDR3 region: CSVTLANTEAFF.

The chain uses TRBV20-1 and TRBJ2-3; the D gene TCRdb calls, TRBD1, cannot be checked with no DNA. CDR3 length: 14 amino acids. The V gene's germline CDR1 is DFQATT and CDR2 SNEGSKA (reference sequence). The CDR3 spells CSARAPIGPDTQYF.

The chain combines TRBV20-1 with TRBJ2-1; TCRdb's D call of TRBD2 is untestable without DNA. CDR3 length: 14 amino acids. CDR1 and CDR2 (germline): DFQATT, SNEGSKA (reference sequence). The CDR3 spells CSARPGLINNEQFF.

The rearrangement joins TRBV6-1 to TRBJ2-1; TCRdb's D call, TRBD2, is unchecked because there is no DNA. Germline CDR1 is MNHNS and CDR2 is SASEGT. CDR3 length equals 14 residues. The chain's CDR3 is CASSVRTAANEQFF.

The CDR3 reads CASSPWRQTDHSYEQYF. This chain links TRBV28 with TRBJ2-7; TCRdb picks TRBD1, but there is no DNA to check that call. CDR1 and CDR2 from the germline V gene are MDHEN and SYDVKM. This CDR3 is built from 17 residues.

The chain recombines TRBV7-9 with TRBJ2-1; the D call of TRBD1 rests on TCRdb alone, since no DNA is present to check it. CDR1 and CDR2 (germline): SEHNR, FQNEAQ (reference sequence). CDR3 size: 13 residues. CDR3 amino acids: CASSSAPRGPIWF.

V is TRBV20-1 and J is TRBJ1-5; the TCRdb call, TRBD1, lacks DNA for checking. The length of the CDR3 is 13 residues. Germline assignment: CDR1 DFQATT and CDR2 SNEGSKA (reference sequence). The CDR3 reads CSARRQGDQPQHF.

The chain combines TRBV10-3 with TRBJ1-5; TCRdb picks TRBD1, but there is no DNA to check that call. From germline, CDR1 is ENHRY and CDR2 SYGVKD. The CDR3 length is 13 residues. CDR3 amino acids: CAIGTDSNQPQHF.

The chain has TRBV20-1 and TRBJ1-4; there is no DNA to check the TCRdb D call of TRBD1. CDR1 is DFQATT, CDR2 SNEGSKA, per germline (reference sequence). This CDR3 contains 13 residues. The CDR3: CSASPPGVQKLFF.

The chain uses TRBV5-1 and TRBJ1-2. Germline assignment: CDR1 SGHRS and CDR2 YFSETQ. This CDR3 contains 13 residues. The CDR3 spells CASSSLGEGGYTF.

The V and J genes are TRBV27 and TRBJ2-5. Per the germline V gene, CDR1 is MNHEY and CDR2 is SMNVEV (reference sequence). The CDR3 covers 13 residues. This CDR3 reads CASSLSAAMPQYF.

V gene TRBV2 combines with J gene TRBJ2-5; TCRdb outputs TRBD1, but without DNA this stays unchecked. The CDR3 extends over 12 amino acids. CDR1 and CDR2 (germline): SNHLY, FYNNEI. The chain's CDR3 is CASSGDTKTQYF. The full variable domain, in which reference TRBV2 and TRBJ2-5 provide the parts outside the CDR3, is EPEVTQTPSHQVTQMGQEVILRCVPISNHLYFYWYRQILGQKVEFLVSFYNNEISEKSEIFDDQFSVERPDGSNFTLKIRSTKLEDSAMYFCASSGDTKTQYFGPGTRLLVL.

CDR3 in amino acids: CASSPRAGALPEQFF. The V and J genes are TRBV6-1 and TRBJ2-1; absent DNA, TCRdb's TRBD2 call cannot be checked. Germline loops: CDR1 MNHNS, CDR2 SASEGT. This CDR3 region has 15 residues.

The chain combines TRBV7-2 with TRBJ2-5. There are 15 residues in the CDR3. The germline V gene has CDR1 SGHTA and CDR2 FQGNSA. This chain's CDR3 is CASSLAVVTAETQYF.

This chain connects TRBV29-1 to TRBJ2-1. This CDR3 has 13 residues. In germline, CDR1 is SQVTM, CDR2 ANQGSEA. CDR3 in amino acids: CSVETLSRAEQFF.

The CDR3 reads CASSYARLAWEQYF. J is TRBJ2-7 and V is TRBV6-2 or TRBV6-3; TCRdb's D gene call, TRBD2, goes unchecked for lack of DNA. This CDR3 has 14 residues. Germline CDR1 reads MNHEY; CDR2 reads SVGEGT.

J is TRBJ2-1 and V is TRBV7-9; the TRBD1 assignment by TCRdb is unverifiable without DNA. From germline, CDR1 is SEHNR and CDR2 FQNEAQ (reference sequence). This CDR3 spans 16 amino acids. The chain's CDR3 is CASSPWDTSSYNEQFF.

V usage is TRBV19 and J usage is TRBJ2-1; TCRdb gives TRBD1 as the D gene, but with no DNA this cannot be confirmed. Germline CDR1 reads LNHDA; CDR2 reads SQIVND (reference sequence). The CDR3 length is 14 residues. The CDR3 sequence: CASSIRDRGYEQFF.

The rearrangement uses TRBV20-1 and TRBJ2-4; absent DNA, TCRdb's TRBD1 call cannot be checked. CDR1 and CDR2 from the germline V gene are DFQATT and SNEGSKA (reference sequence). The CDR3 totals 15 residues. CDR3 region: CSAREVTGAKNIQYF.

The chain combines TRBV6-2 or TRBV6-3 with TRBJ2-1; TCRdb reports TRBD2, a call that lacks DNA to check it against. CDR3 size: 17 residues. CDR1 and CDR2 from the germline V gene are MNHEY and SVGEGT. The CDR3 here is CASSYKSSGGFYNEQFF.